This entry concerns a single T cell receptor (beta chain). Per the study methods: It was from reference gene primer amplification that nucleated cell counts were estimated. Measured with immunoSEQ multiplex PCR; TCRdb has only the in-frame clones, and not every one. The V and J calls and the clone size are those of that table, but D and trimming were determined from the DNA. The repertoire consists of roughly 230,000 clones, with 70% to 85% occurring once and the leading ten covering more than 3%. These data come from a study of blood T cell repertoires in COVID-19. Two negative PCRs, clearance, or symptom resolution had been documented for recovered Cohort 3 donors. The CDR3 runs to 15 residues. Per the germline V gene, CDR1 is KGHSH and CDR2 is LQKENI. Trimming stripped 0 bases from V and 2 bases from J, with 11 bases between.

This sequence was found in a woman aged 60-70 years who had recovered from COVID-19. Sequenced sample: PBMCs or T cells enriched from blood (not recorded which). The chain links TRBV18 to TRBJ2-7; D is undetermined. The CDR3 nucleotides are TGTGCCAGCTCACCACCTGGGCCAAGTACCTACGAGCAGTACTTC. This sequence encodes CASSPPGPSTYEQYF.